This record looks at one TCR beta chain sequence and its context. Its matching antigen is unknown. This record belongs to a study of STAT5B mutations in CD4+ large granular lymphocyte leukemia. Points from the study as a whole: Approximately 25% of private leukemic clonotypes occurred rarely in other patients' non-leukemic repertoires. Patient CD4-sorted repertoires stayed more clonal than healthy ones after leukemic-clone removal. 8/27 top patient clones versus 2/35 control clones were TRBV06-family.

As originally analysed: Productive clonotypes were detectable down to 2.59 x 10-5 frequency. Clones were read by immunoSEQ multiplex PCR, and TCRdb kept only the in-frame ones, dropping some. V and J calls and clone size follow that table, whereas D and trimming were derived from the DNA. The profile covers over 45,000 clones, with under 80% appearing a single time and less than 2% taken by the ten largest. The V end lost 0 bases, the J end lost 3 bases, and 12 bases lay between the germline ends. Germline CDR1 MNHEY, CDR2 SVGAGI. The CDR3 extends over 15 amino acids. This sequence was found in a human donor in good health. Sequenced input: CD4+ T cells from blood buffy coats. The gene calls are TRBV6-5 and TRBJ2-7; the D gene is possibly TRBD2 (5 bases). The CDR3 region is CASSYSRVGSYEQYF. The CDR3 DNA sequence: TGTGCCAGCAGTTACTCGAGAGTGGGGAGCTACGAGCAGTACTTC.